One T cell receptor beta chain is described in this entry. Multiplex touch-down PCR amplified TRB using TRB-A and TRB-B pools in one tube. TCRdb reprocessed the multiplex PCR reads and keeps a single row for each CDR3 protein, giving no DNA. The repertoire table contains 5,500 to 6,500 distinct CDR3 sequences. The CDR3 spans 14 residues. Looked up from germline, CDR1 is LNHNV and CDR2 is YYDKDF (reference sequence). The entry originates in a study of T cell clusters in autoimmune cytopenias. TRB was amplified from roughly 250 ng of peripheral blood genomic DNA per sample. The sample was also linked to a second study, of T cell repertoires in aging, cancer and after chemotherapy.

The origin of this receptor is a human donor in good health. The sequencing input was peripheral blood. V usage is TRBV15 and J usage is TRBJ2-7; the TRBD1 assignment by TCRdb is unverifiable without DNA. CDR3 sequence: CATSIGTGVYEQYF.